Listed below are T cell receptor beta chains from one sample, sequenced in a study of T-cell reconstitution after alpha-beta-depleted transplantation in children. TCRdb analysed the PCR reads with MiXCR anew, one entry per CDR3 protein. The sample lists more than 85,000 distinct CDR3 sequences; approximately 6% were seen once. The specimen comprised PBMCs, mostly from graft donor cells, sampled 60 days after TCRalphabeta/CD19-depleted stem cell transplant. Every receptor here comes from a female patient between 2 and 15 years old who had a stem cell transplant for Fanconi anemia, so the T cells may come from the graft donor. CDR3s include the opening cysteine and the closing phenylalanine or tryptophan. The order of the fields is V gene, J gene, CDR3 protein.

TRBV18,TRBJ1-5,CASSPLDSNQPQHF
TRBV5-1,TRBJ2-5,CASSLRPGGETQYF
TRBV7-9,TRBJ2-7,CASSPRGQALYEQYF
TRBV20-1,TRBJ2-7,CSARDRVGWGTGQQYF
TRBV7-8,TRBJ2-2,CASSLVLAGAHLNTGELFF
TRBV12-3/TRBV12-4,TRBJ2-5,CASSGRGGSETQYF
TRBV7-2,TRBJ2-5,CASSLLTSGGARETQYF
TRBV2,TRBJ2-6,CASSERGRGANVLTF
TRBV20-1,TRBJ2-1,CSARTSGGVDEQFF
TRBV27,TRBJ2-7,CASSLEFPYEQYF
TRBV20-1,TRBJ2-1,CCARANLAGSGYNEQFF
TRBV3-1,TRBJ2-5,CASSQVGTVAETQYF
TRBV5-1,TRBJ2-1,CASSFAPGGDYNEQFF
TRBV28,TRBJ2-7,CASSFPPGTGTSYEQYF
TRBV29-1,TRBJ1-3,CSVRPRGVDSGNTIYF
TRBV4-1,TRBJ2-1,CASSRLAGGRNEQFF
TRBV7-2,TRBJ2-2,CASSSEGTITGELFF
TRBV9,TRBJ2-3,CASSVPRGSGTDTQYF
TRBV2,TRBJ2-2,CASSEGYTGELFF
TRBV18,TRBJ1-1,CASSPGEGMNTEAFF
TRBV18,TRBJ2-3,CASSLGQGEDTQYF
TRBV6-2/TRBV6-3,TRBJ2-3,CASSDAGTSSSDTQYF
TRBV16,TRBJ1-2,CASSQLGNGYTF
TRBV10-3,TRBJ1-2,CAIRDQSNYGYTF
TRBV6-6,TRBJ1-2,CASGDYHYTF
TRBV28,TRBJ1-4,CASGRGNEKLFF
TRBV20-1,TRBJ2-1,CSAPSLAGVYNEQFF
TRBV3-1,TRBJ2-1,CASSPGTSGYNEQFF
TRBV18,TRBJ2-2,CASSPLSGANTGELFF
TRBV7-2,TRBJ2-1,CASSLAVFGTIFNEQFF
TRBV4-1,TRBJ2-3,CASSQASGGADTQYF
TRBV7-2,TRBJ2-7,CASSPGLAGGPTEQYF
TRBV20-1,TRBJ2-3,CSALYWGTDTQYF
TRBV7-9,TRBJ2-1,CASSLAWDNEQFF
TRBV19,TRBJ1-5,CASSMSRRPGGQPQHF
TRBV28,TRBJ2-7,CASSSTTSYEQYF
TRBV4-2,TRBJ2-1,CASSRLAGGSYNEQFF
TRBV15,TRBJ2-5,CATSRGGETQYF
TRBV11-3,TRBJ2-5,CASSFFRGQETQYF
TRBV24-1,TRBJ2-1,CATSEGTGLAYNEQFF
TRBV7-3,TRBJ2-3,CASSFSPWTDTQYF
TRBV5-1,TRBJ2-2,CASSLMGNTVELFF
TRBV29-1,TRBJ2-7,CSVEGTGEEQYF
TRBV19,TRBJ2-5,CASSMGFQETQYF
TRBV6-1,TRBJ2-7,CASSVFEQYF
TRBV29-1,TRBJ1-1,CSVRKGAERNTEAFF
TRBV13,TRBJ2-7,CASSPRLAGYYEQYF
TRBV20-1,TRBJ2-7,CSARPGGEGEQYF
TRBV12-3/TRBV12-4,TRBJ2-5,CASSDPGTRSFETQYF
TRBV12-3/TRBV12-4,TRBJ1-5,CASSSLQVNAYSNQPQHF
TRBV29-1,TRBJ2-5,CSVAPKETQYF
TRBV5-5,TRBJ2-7,CASSFLITRRLEQYF
TRBV7-8,TRBJ1-1,CASSLAHSVLNTEAFF
TRBV20-1,TRBJ2-6,CSATQGGSGANVLTF
TRBV12-3/TRBV12-4,TRBJ2-7,CASRKHLGQGVYEQYF